Detailed here is one T cell receptor (beta chain). Each donor had around 10 milliliters of peripheral blood drawn. This sample stems from a study of blood T cells in healthy people across ages. Study summary: About one barcoded beta molecule was captured per two T cells (by template switching).

A second roughly 6 to 11 cycle PCR used barcoded and J-beta primers. TCRdb reprocessed the 5' RACE reads via MiXCR and lists one record per CDR3 protein. The profile covers approximately 820,000 distinct CDR3 sequences, with under 55% appearing a single time and about a fifth taken by the ten largest. CDR3 size: 15 residues. The V and J ends lost 4 bases and 3 bases, in that order; junction bases with no gene match: 10. In germline, CDR1 is SGHRS, CDR2 YFSETQ. The gene calls are TRBV5-1 and TRBJ2-7; 7 bases fit TRBD1. The source is a man aged 55-75 years in good health. Source material: blood. The CDR3 region is CASSPFPGQRYEQYF. The CDR3 DNA is TGCGCCAGCAGCCCTTTTCCGGGACAGCGCTACGAGCAGTACTTC.